A selection of T cell receptor beta chains follows, all from one sample in a study of cytomegalovirus exposure and HLA in healthy donors. Generated by immunoSEQ multiplex PCR, the TCRdb table keeps only in-frame clones and is missing some. Altogether approximately 120,000 clones are present, roughly 71% being singletons, with the ten largest covering about 4%. The sample taken for sequencing was PBMCs. The receptors come from a woman in her forties or fifties in good health and CMV-seropositive. The CDR3 runs from the conserved cysteine through the conserved F or W. D genes are given only for firm matches. Expanded clones are given a class, and other clones once, few, many or no size at all.

>TRBV7-9|NA|NA|TRBJ1-4
TGTGCCAGCAGCATCACAGGGTCGGGGGAAAAACTGTTTTTT
CASSITGSGEKLFF
>TRBV19|few|TRBD1|TRBJ1-1
TGTGCCAGTAGTATCGGGGGACAGACGAACACTGAAGCTTTCTTT
CASSIGGQTNTEAFF
>TRBV11-2|once|TRBD1|TRBJ2-7
TGTGCCAGCAGCCAGACAGGGTTGAACGAGCAGTACTTC
CASSQTGLNEQYF
>TRBV18|once|NA|TRBJ2-2
TGTGCCAGCTCACCTTTCGAATTACAGGGAAATACCGGGGAGCTGTTTTTT
CASSPFELQGNTGELFF
>TRBV19|NA|NA|TRBJ1-1
TGTGCCAGTAGTTCCCGGGGAGGGGGAAGAACTGAAGCTTTCTTT
CASSSRGGGRTEAFF
>TRBV19|NA|NA|TRBJ2-5
TGTGCCAGTAGTAAAGCGGATCAAGAGACCCAGTACTTC
CASSKADQETQYF
>TRBV2|once|TRBD2|TRBJ2-1
TGTGCCAGTGCCCATAGCGGGGGCCCTTCCGATGAGCAGTTCTTC
CASAHSGGPSDEQFF
>TRBV9|once|NA|TRBJ1-3
TGTGCCAGCAGCCCCCGATGGAGGGCTATCCAAGGAGACACCATATATTTT
CASSPRWRAIQGDTIYF
>TRBV6-6|few|NA|TRBJ1-2
TGTGCCAGCAGTTACTCGGCGGTGAACTATGGCTACACCTTC
CASSYSAVNYGYTF
>TRBV6-4|NA|TRBD2|TRBJ2-3
TGTGCCAGCAGTGACTCGACTAGCGGGGGGGCAGATACGCAGTATTTT
CASSDSTSGGADTQYF
>TRBV5-1|NA|NA|TRBJ1-1
TGCGCCAGCAGCTTGGGCCTAGGAGGGCCGAACACTGAAGCTTTCTTT
CASSLGLGGPNTEAFF
>TRBV29-1|NA|TRBD2|TRBJ2-3
TGCAGCGTTGGGCTAGCGGGGGGGAGCACAGATACGCAGTATTTT
CSVGLAGGSTDTQYF
>TRBV18|NA|TRBD2|TRBJ2-1
TGTGCCAGCTCACCGAATAGCGGGAGAGAGCAGTTCTTC
CASSPNSGREQFF
>TRBV6-6|NA|NA|TRBJ2-7
TGTGCCAGCAGTTACTCCGGGGGGCCCTACGAGCAGTACTTC
CASSYSGGPYEQYF
>TRBV4-1|NA|TRBD1|TRBJ2-4
TGCGCCAGCAGCCAAGGACAGGGGAAAAACATTCAGTACTTC
CASSQGQGKNIQYF
>TRBV5-1|NA|NA|TRBJ1-6
TGCGCCAGCAGCTGGGCCCCCGAAAGTGCCCTGAGCTCCTATAATTCACCCCTCCACTTT
CASSWAPESALSSYNSPLHF
>TRBV11-2|once|TRBD2|TRBJ2-1
TGTGCCAGCAGCTTACAAACGGGGGGGGCCGGTATTGAGCAGTTCTTC
CASSLQTGGAGIEQFF
>TRBV7-2|NA|NA|TRBJ2-1
TGTGCCAGCAGCGCCTACACTAGTCTCGGTGAGCAGTTCTTC
CASSAYTSLGEQFF
>TRBV5-6|NA|NA|TRBJ2-5
TGTGCCAGCAGCTTGATAAGTCAGGGATCGGAGACCCAGTACTTC
CASSLISQGSETQYF
>TRBV7-9|few|NA|TRBJ1-2
TGTGCCAGCAGCTTGGTAGTCACTCATGGCTACACCTTC
CASSLVVTHGYTF
>TRBV5-1|NA|NA|TRBJ2-2
TGCGCCAGCAGCTTTCCTTCCCCGTCGGACACCGGGGAGCTGTTTTTT
CASSFPSPSDTGELFF
>TRBV7-9|NA|TRBD1|TRBJ1-2
TGTGCCAGCAGCTTCCCCGGGACAGGGAACAGCTACACCTTC
CASSFPGTGNSYTF
>TRBV20-1|NA|NA|TRBJ1-2
TGCAGCGGCGGGGGGAACTATGGCTACACCTTC
CSGGGNYGYTF
>TRBV5-5|NA|TRBD1|TRBJ2-3
TGTGCCAGCAGTTTAAGGACAGGATCAAGCACAGATACGCAGTATTTT
CASSLRTGSSTDTQYF
>TRBV28|NA|TRBD1|TRBJ2-5
TGTGCCAGCGGGCCAGACAGGGTTGGAGAGACCCAGTACTTC
CASGPDRVGETQYF
>TRBV5-1|NA|TRBD1|TRBJ2-5
TGCGCCAGCAGCCCCGGGACAGGGTCGGAGACCCAGTACTTC
CASSPGTGSETQYF
>TRBV6-1|NA|NA|TRBJ2-7
TGTGCCAGCAGAGAACCTCAGGGGATCGGGACCTACGAGCAGTACTTC
CASREPQGIGTYEQYF
>TRBV9|few|NA|TRBJ2-5
TGTGCCAGCAGCGTAGGAGGGATCCAAGAGACCCAGTACTTC
CASSVGGIQETQYF
>TRBV7-2|NA|TRBD1|TRBJ1-1
TGTGCCAGCAGCTGGGGACAGGGGACCACTGAAGCTTTCTTT
CASSWGQGTTEAFF
>TRBV6-5|NA|NA|TRBJ1-5
TGTGCCAGCAGCCCCGCGGGGGGCTACCAGCCCCAGCATTTT
CASSPAGGYQPQHF
>TRBV2|NA|TRBD2|TRBJ2-3
TGTGCCAGCATTCCTCGACTAGCGGGTAGCACAGATACGCAGTATTTT
CASIPRLAGSTDTQYF
>TRBV19|NA|NA|TRBJ2-3
TGTGCCAGTAGTATAGTTGGGGGCGAGCTCGCAGATACGCAGTATTTT
CASSIVGGELADTQYF
>TRBV6-1|NA|TRBD1|TRBJ2-5
TGTGCCAGCAGAGACAGGGGGGGGGAGCAGTACTTC
CASRDRGGEQYF
>TRBV4-1|NA|TRBD1|TRBJ1-2
TGCGCCAGCAGCCAAGTAGGGGGCCTGGGTGGCTACACCTTC
CASSQVGGLGGYTF
>TRBV25-1|few|NA|TRBJ1-5
TGTGCCTCCTCTTCTGCGGCAGACTTTAGCAATCAGCCCCAGCATTTT
CASSSAADFSNQPQHF
>TRBV28|NA|TRBD2|TRBJ2-1
TGTGCCAGCAGCTCGACTAGCGGGGGGGTTAATGAGCAGTTCTTC
CASSSTSGGVNEQFF
>TRBV28|NA|NA|TRBJ1-2
TGTGCCAGCAGTTTAGGGCCAGAGATCTATGGCTACACCTTC
CASSLGPEIYGYTF